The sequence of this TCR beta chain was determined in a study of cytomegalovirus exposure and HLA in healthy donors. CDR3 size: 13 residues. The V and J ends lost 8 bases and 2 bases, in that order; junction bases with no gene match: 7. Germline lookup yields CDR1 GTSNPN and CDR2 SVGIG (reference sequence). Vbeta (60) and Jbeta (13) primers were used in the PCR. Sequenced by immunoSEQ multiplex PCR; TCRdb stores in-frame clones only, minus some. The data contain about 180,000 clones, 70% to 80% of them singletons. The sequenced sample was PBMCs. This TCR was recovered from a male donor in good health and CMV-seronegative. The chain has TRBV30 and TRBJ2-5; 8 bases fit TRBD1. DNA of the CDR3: TGTGCCCACAGGGGGAGCTCTCAAGAGACCCAGTACTTC. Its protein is CAHRGSSQETQYF.